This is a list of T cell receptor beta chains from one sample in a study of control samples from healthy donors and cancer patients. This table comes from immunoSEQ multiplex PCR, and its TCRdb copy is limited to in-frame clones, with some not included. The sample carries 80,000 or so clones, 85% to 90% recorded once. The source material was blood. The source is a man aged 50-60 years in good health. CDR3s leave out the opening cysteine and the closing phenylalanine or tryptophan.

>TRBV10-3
AISELNTEAF
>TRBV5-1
ASSLGFTGGGTEAF
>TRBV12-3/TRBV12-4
AIKGFGRPQH
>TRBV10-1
ASSASGVLNYGYT
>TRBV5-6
ASSSGGGNQPQH
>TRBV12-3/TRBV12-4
ASTGSAYEQY
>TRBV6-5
ASSPGGAKNIQY
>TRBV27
ASKFQQGVKEKLF
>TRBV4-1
ASSQELRGGAF
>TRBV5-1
ASSSGQNYGYT
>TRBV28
ASSLTTADTQY
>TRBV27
ASNQGQGGTGELF
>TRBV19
ASSIRRDPGGANYGYT
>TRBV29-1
SVEEGRGLGANVLT
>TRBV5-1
ASSGQDNEQY
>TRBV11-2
ASSLTDSSGNTIY
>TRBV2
ASRQGVFEQY
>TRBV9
ASSVARTDSFYGYT
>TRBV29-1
SVAGTDNQPQH
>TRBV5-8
ASNLQWISNEQF
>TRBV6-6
ASSPYPVGQGASWAF
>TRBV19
ASSGRTGSSYEQY
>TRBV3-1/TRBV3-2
ASSQAGRGLNYGYT
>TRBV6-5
ASTSGDSLSYEQY
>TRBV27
ASSLRGRNIQY
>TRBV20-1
SATGVGEQY
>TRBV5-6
ASSPRQGRNTEAF
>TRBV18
ASSGTSQIGELF
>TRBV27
ASSPSIGPYEQY
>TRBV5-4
ASSSLAGLTDTQY
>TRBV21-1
ASSVLGQGNTEAF
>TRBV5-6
ASSLARQGARETQY
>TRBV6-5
ATSWGGNEQF
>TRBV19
ASSIVGKETQY